These T cell receptor beta chains were read from a single sample in a study of OX40 agonist ivuxolimab in advanced cancers. Data came from immunoSEQ multiplex PCR; TCRdb stores just in-frame clones and leaves some out. The sample has about 38,000 clones, roughly nine tenths seen once. The source material was CD4+ or CD8+ T cells sorted from blood, sampled in a trial of the OX40 agonist ivuxolimab. The source is an adult with an advanced solid tumor such as melanoma, head and neck, liver or kidney cancer. CDR3s include the opening cysteine and the closing phenylalanine or tryptophan.

cdr3_length j_call v_call cdr3_aa
13 TRBJ1-1 TRBV27 CASSFLDTTEAFF
16 TRBJ2-3 TRBV27 CASSLSPSGSTDTQYF
15 TRBJ2-3 TRBV9 CASRHGAGGTDTQYF
15 TRBJ2-1 TRBV6-5 CASSYSGLGHNEQFF
15 TRBJ2-7 TRBV28 CASTWQLNTSYEQYF
17 TRBJ2-6 TRBV5-4 CASSFGTAFSGANVLTF
13 TRBJ1-4 TRBV28 CASSWTENEKLFF
12 TRBJ1-4 TRBV30 CAWKGGNEKLFF
20 TRBJ2-2 TRBV9 CASSVPLRDTVNANTGELFF
15 TRBJ2-7 TRBV5-1 CASSPEGTGIHEQYF
16 TRBJ2-5 TRBV11-3 CASSLEGGRGLETQYF
18 TRBJ1-4 TRBV4-3 CASSQDVYSTPLGEKLFF
15 TRBJ2-5 TRBV13 CASSFERGGEETQYF
14 TRBJ2-7 TRBV7-9 CASSFNPGVNEQYF
12 TRBJ2-3 TRBV11-1 CASSLLGDTQYF
13 TRBJ2-3 TRBV11-2 CASSPWGADTQYF
15 TRBJ1-2 TRBV19 CASSPTGGAVYGYTF
14 TRBJ1-1 TRBV28 CASSPIGGGTEAFF
14 TRBJ2-7 TRBV5-1 CASSISGGSYEQYF
14 TRBJ1-1 TRBV27 CASTWTGGNTEAFF
12 TRBJ1-1 TRBV25-1 CASRESGKEAFF
14 TRBJ2-1 TRBV9 CASSVGGLFNEQFF
14 TRBJ1-6 TRBV28 CASSDSLYNSPLHF
12 TRBJ2-3 TRBV6-5 CASSWDTDTQYF
14 TRBJ1-1 TRBV11-3 CASSSGTANTEAFF
16 TRBJ1-1 TRBV9 CASSVDGTVMNTEAFF
14 TRBJ1-6 TRBV5-1 CASSFAGDNSPLHF
14 TRBJ2-2 TRBV7-9 CASSLPGPTGELFF
16 TRBJ2-5 TRBV6-5 CASSYSNTLGVETQYF
15 TRBJ2-5 TRBV19 CASSIDSGSRQTQYF
16 TRBJ2-3 TRBV10-3 CAISESASGTSRTQYF
13 TRBJ2-1 TRBV6-5 CASSGTGYNEQFF
16 TRBJ2-1 TRBV7-6 CASSLSMASWDDEQFF
15 TRBJ1-2 TRBV4-3 CASSHKSLDLEGYTF
12 TRBJ2-3 TRBV9 CASSVDQDTQYF
13 TRBJ2-5 TRBV7-6 CASSSPEGETQYF
13 TRBJ2-7 TRBV28 CASRSDRPGGQYF
13 TRBJ2-3 TRBV7-2 CASSPDSEDTQYF
13 TRBJ2-7 TRBV19 CASSIGHNYEQYF
13 NA TRBV25-1 CASSETGTYEQYF
17 TRBJ1-2 TRBV15 CATSRAGTLDPAYGYTF
11 TRBJ2-1 TRBV13 CASSPRNEQFF
10 TRBJ2-3 TRBV6-6 CASNPDTQYF
15 TRBJ2-7 TRBV27 CASSFGTGGHYEQYF
16 TRBJ2-1 TRBV6-6 CASSSSSGGLYNEQFF
10 TRBJ2-3 TRBV29-1 CSAPGDTQYF
14 TRBJ2-7 TRBV7-9 CASSSHGSSYEQYF
13 TRBJ1-1 TRBV7-6 CASSPSRGFEAFF
12 TRBJ2-2 TRBV9 CASSVNTGELFF
20 TRBJ1-4 TRBV19 CASSIDPSASAWGDEEKLFF
13 TRBJ2-7 TRBV4-3 CASSQTQGVEQYF
16 TRBJ2-1 TRBV6-5 CASSYSPISSYNEQFF
15 TRBJ2-1 TRBV28 CASKSLGPAENEQFF
13 TRBJ1-6 TRBV6-6 CASLGQGDSPLHF